A selection of T cell receptor beta chains follows, all from one sample in a study of T cells in Graves' hyperthyroidism and ophthalmopathy. TCRdb ran MiXCR on the multiplex PCR reads and lists one entry per CDR3 protein. The data show 500,000 to 600,000 distinct CDR3 sequences, about 45% seen once. The specimen sequenced was peripheral blood or thyroid tissue (not recorded which). Receptor source: a woman between 18 and 30 years old with Graves' hyperthyroidism. The CDR3 runs from the conserved cysteine through the conserved F or W. The D gene is left open where the match is weak. Not every row has a clone size; where given, it reads once, few, many or a size class.

clone_size | d_call | j_call | v_call | cdr3_nt | cdr3_aa
many | TRBD2 | TRBJ2-7 | TRBV4-3 | TGCGCCAGCAGCCATTTCTATGGGACTAGCGACACCTACGAGCAGTACTTC | CASSHFYGTSDTYEQYF
. | . | TRBJ2-3 | TRBV7-9 | TGTGCCAGCCACAACCGACGGAATTTCACAGATACGCAGTATTTT | CASHNRRNFTDTQYF
many | TRBD1 | TRBJ1-1 | TRBV27 | TGTGCCAGCAGTTTATGGACAGGGAGGACTGAAGCTTTCTTT | CASSLWTGRTEAFF
many | . | TRBJ1-4 | TRBV7-9 | TGTGCCAGCAGCCAACAGAATGAAAAACTGTTTTTT | CASSQQNEKLFF
many | TRBD2 | TRBJ2-2 | TRBV19 | TGTGCCAGTCAAGCGGGAGCGGACACCGGGGAGCTGTTTTTT | CASQAGADTGELFF
. | . | TRBJ2-7 | TRBV7-7 | TGTGCTAGCGCCAGCACGGGTTCCTACGAGCAGTACTTC | CASASTGSYEQYF
many | . | TRBJ2-7 | TRBV11-3 | TGTGCCAGCAGCTTAAGTGACAGTGCCTACGAGCAGTACTTC | CASSLSDSAYEQYF
. | . | TRBJ2-7 | TRBV20-1 | TGCAGTGCTAAGCCGGGACCCCGCTCCTACGAGCAGTACTTC | CSAKPGPRSYEQYF
. | . | TRBJ2-1 | TRBV4-2 | TGTGCCAGCAGCTTTGGACCGGGCAATGAGCAGTTCTTC | CASSFGPGNEQFF
. | . | TRBJ1-1 | TRBV20-1 | TGCAGTGCTAGAGATAAGGGGCAGGGAGTTACTGAAGCTTTCTTT | CSARDKGQGVTEAFF
. | . | TRBJ2-2 | TRBV24-1 | TGTGCCACCAACGCCGGGGAGCTGTTTTTT | CATNAGELFF
many | . | TRBJ2-7 | TRBV6-5 | TGTGCCAGCAGCCGGGACTCTGGCTACGAGCAGTACTTC | CASSRDSGYEQYF
many | TRBD1 | TRBJ2-7 | TRBV20-1 | TGCAGTGCTCGGACAGGCGCACTCTCCTACGAGCAGTACTTC | CSARTGALSYEQYF
. | . | TRBJ1-1 | TRBV7-9 | TGTGCCAGCAGCCGCCCGACTTTCGATAGGGTGACGAACACTGAAGCTTTCTTT | CASSRPTFDRVTNTEAFF
many | . | TRBJ1-1 | TRBV5-5 | TGTGCCAGCAGCTTGGTTCCAGATCGGGATAACACTGAAGCTTTCTTT | CASSLVPDRDNTEAFF
many | . | TRBJ2-7 | TRBV19 | TGTGCCAGTAGTCTATCCATAGCGGACTACGAGCAGTACTTC | CASSLSIADYEQYF
. | TRBD1 | TRBJ1-5 | TRBV29-1 | TGCAGCGCTAGACAGGGACGGGCCAATCAGCCCCAGCATTTT | CSARQGRANQPQHF
many | . | TRBJ1-2 | TRBV18 | TGTGCCAGCTCACCAGAGGGAAACTATGGCTACACCTTC | CASSPEGNYGYTF
many | . | TRBJ1-2 | TRBV5-1 | TGCGCCAGCAGCTTCACTTTTCGACCTAACTATGGCTACACCTTC | CASSFTFRPNYGYTF
. | TRBD1 | TRBJ1-2 | TRBV12-3/TRBV12-4 | TGTGCCAGCAGGGGGACAGCGGGGGGAAACACCTTC | CASRGTAGGNTF
many | . | TRBJ2-2 | TRBV24-1 | TGTGCCACCAGTGATTTGTTCCCCGGGGAGCTGTTTTTT | CATSDLFPGELFF
. | . | TRBJ1-6 | TRBV10-3 | TGTGCCATCAGTGAGTCTGGGGGGGGCAATCAGCCCCTCCACTTT | CAISESGGGNQPLHF
. | TRBD2 | TRBJ2-7 | TRBV24-1 | TGTGCCACCAATGGACTAGCGGGTTCCAATGAGCAGTACTTC | CATNGLAGSNEQYF
many | . | TRBJ1-2 | TRBV10-3 | TGTGCCATCAGTGGTCGGGGGGGATATGGCTACACCTTC | CAISGRGGYGYTF
. | . | TRBJ2-1 | TRBV7-9 | TGTGCCAGCAGCTTAACCCGGGACTTGATCGATGAGCAGTTCTTC | CASSLTRDLIDEQFF
. | TRBD2 | TRBJ2-5 | TRBV20-1 | TGCAGTGCTAGATTGGGACTAGCGGGACACCAAGAGACCCAGTACTTC | CSARLGLAGHQETQYF
many | . | TRBJ1-6 | TRBV12-3/TRBV12-4 | TGTGCCAGCAGTTTTGGCCAACTTGGACCCCTCCACTTT | CASSFGQLGPLHF
. | TRBD1 | TRBJ1-2 | TRBV2 | TGTGCCAGCAGTAACGGACAGGAGGACTATGGCTACACCTTC | CASSNGQEDYGYTF
many | . | TRBJ1-1 | TRBV9 | TGTGCCAGCAGCCTCCTGGGGGATGGTGAAGCTTTCTTT | CASSLLGDGEAFF
many | TRBD2 | TRBJ2-7 | TRBV6-5 | TGTGCCAGCAGGGGAGGGCCCTCTTACGAGCAGTACTTC | CASRGGPSYEQYF
few | . | TRBJ2-3 | TRBV7-3 | TGTGCCAGCAGTTCTAGCTTAGGCCGGACAGATACGCAGTATTTT | CASSSSLGRTDTQYF
. | . | TRBJ1-1 | TRBV20-1 | TGCAGTGCTACCGGACAGATGAACACTGAAGCTTTCTTT | CSATGQMNTEAFF
many | . | TRBJ1-2 | TRBV19 | TGTGCCAGTAGTAGCCTTTTAAGGAGCTATGGCTACACCTTC | CASSSLLRSYGYTF
. | TRBD2 | TRBJ2-3 | TRBV6-4 | TGTGCCAGCAGTTACAGTTTGGCGGGAGTGGCAGATACGCAGTATTTT | CASSYSLAGVADTQYF
. | . | TRBJ2-3 | TRBV24-1 | TGTGCCTGGAAAATGGCGGGGGCTAACACAGATACGCAGTATTTT | CAWKMAGANTDTQYF
once | . | TRBJ1-5 | TRBV20-1 | TGCAGTGCTAGAGATCCGAGGGTAGCAAATCAGCCCCAGCATTTT | CSARDPRVANQPQHF
. | TRBD2 | TRBJ2-7 | TRBV7-9 | TGCGCCAGCAGCTTTCGGACTAGCGGGCACGAGCAGTACTTC | CASSFRTSGHEQYF
. | . | TRBJ2-5 | TRBV5-1 | TGCGCCAGCAGCTTGGAAACAATTCCGGGGGTCGGGGAGACCCAGTACTTC | CASSLETIPGVGETQYF
many | TRBD1 | TRBJ1-2 | TRBV2 | TGTGCCAGCACTCTTGAGGGGGCGCGGAACTATGGCTACACCTTC | CASTLEGARNYGYTF
. | . | TRBJ1-1 | TRBV12-3/TRBV12-4 | TGTGCCAGCAGTTACCGAGGGCAGGACAAGAACACTGAAGCTTTCTTT | CASSYRGQDKNTEAFF
many | . | TRBJ1-5 | TRBV7-2 | TGTGCCAGCAGCCCATCGGGCAGATTCAATCAGCCCCAGCATTTT | CASSPSGRFNQPQHF
. | . | TRBJ2-2 | TRBV20-1 | TGCAGTGCTAGAGATTCGGACTCGGGGTCCGGGGAGCTGTTTTTT | CSARDSDSGSGELFF
. | . | TRBJ2-2 | TRBV15 | TGTGCCACCAGCAGAGATTTGATTATCACCGGGGAGCTGTCTTGG | CATSRDLIITGELSW
many | TRBD1 | TRBJ2-7 | TRBV7-2 | TGTGCCAGCAGCCCGTCGACAGGGAACTACGAGCAGTACTTC | CASSPSTGNYEQYF
many | . | TRBJ1-6 | TRBV15 | TGTGCCACCAGCAGCCCCCCCAATTCACCCCTCCACTTT | CATSSPPNSPLHF
. | . | TRBJ2-7 | TRBV15 | TGTGCCACCAGCAGAGATGGAGGATTGGGTGAGCAGTACTTC | CATSRDGGLGEQYF
few | TRBD2 | TRBJ2-3 | TRBV20-1 | TGCAGGAGCTGGGGGGAGCGGGAGGGAGATACGCAGTATTTT | CRSWGEREGDTQYF
. | TRBD2 | TRBJ2-5 | TRBV7-2 | TGTGCCAGCAGCTCCTTGGGCGGACTAGCGGGAGAAGGAGAGACCCAGTACTTC | CASSSLGGLAGEGETQYF
. | . | TRBJ2-1 | TRBV2 | TGTGCCAGCATAGACCCGTCTCCCTACAATGAGCAGTTCTTC | CASIDPSPYNEQFF
many | . | TRBJ2-7 | TRBV7-9 | TGTGCCAGCAGCCTAGGAACCTCCGGGATATACTCCTACGAGCAGTACTTC | CASSLGTSGIYSYEQYF